This passage covers 18 T cell receptor beta chains from one sample sequenced in a study of beta chain features in type 1 diabetes. Regarding the study as a whole: A moderate, significant TCRB CDR3 shortening appeared in type 1 diabetes across four CD4+ subsets.

These TCRs are of unknown antigen specificity. The isolated RNA, all of it, was reverse transcribed, so expressed TCRB transcripts were what got sequenced. The repertoire was sequenced with immunoSEQ multiplex PCR; TCRdb's copy has only in-frame clones and lacks some. The data contain some 700,000 clones, roughly 12% of them singletons. Material: naive CD4+ T cells from blood. These receptors came from a man aged 18 to 30 with type 1 diabetes.

V usage is TRBV20-1 and J usage is TRBJ2-7; D might be TRBD2 (5 bases). The germline V gene encodes CDR1 DFQATT and CDR2 SNEGSKA (reference sequence). Trimming took off 1 base at V and 7 bases at J, with 8 bases between the two ends. This CDR3 region has 11 residues. CDR3 in amino acids: CSARALEEQYF. CDR3 coding DNA: TGCAGTGCTAGAGCACTAGAAGAGCAGTACTTC.

The chain links TRBV28 to TRBJ1-4; 8 bases fit TRBD1. Germline trimming cut 6 bases from V and 4 bases from J; bases unmatched to any gene: 13. The CDR3 extends over 17 amino acids. Germline V lookup: CDR1 MDHEN, CDR2 SYDVKM. The CDR3 bases are TGTGCCAGCAGCGAATGGACAGGGCAAGGGGATAATGAAAAACTGTTTTTT. Protein sequence: CASSEWTGQGDNEKLFF.

Notes on this clone: The junction does not match germline at one end; this may be a read error. V is TRBV11-2 and J is TRBJ1-1; possible D gene TRBD1, 6 bases. The CDR3 is 13 residues long. Germline-derived CDR1 and CDR2 are SGHAT and FQNNGV. The CDR3 region is CASSPQGNSEAFF. CDR3 nucleotides: TGTGCCAGCAGCCCCCAGGGGAACTCTGAAGCTTTCTTT.

A few counts support this clone. The chain recombines TRBV30 with TRBJ1-1, with a possible D match to TRBD1 (5 bases). The CDR3 length is 14 residues. Germline V gene sequence: CDR1 GTSNPN, CDR2 SVGIG (reference sequence). Trimming left V 6 bases short and J 4 bases short, with 18 bases between. CDR3 loop: CACHRRLGGTEAFF. As DNA, the CDR3 is TGTGCCTGTCACCGGCGGTTGGGGGGCACTGAAGCTTTCTTT.

This clone came up a few times. The chain uses TRBV25-1 and TRBJ1-2, with TRBD1 as a possible D gene (5 bases). V was pared by 3 bases and J by 6 bases, with 14 bases between. The germline gives CDR1 MGHDK, CDR2 SYGVNS. The CDR3 runs 14 residues. This CDR3 is CASSEYRNRDGYTF. The CDR3 nucleotides are TGTGCCAGCAGTGAGTACAGGAACAGAGATGGCTACACCTTC.

This chain connects TRBV7-2 to TRBJ1-1; no definite D call. Germline CDR1 is SGHTA and CDR2 is FQGNSA. The CDR3 sequence is 15 residues long. V gave up 2 bases and J gave up 0 bases, with 10 bases separating them. The CDR3 reads CASSLHFAVNTEAFF. CDR3 sequence (DNA): TGTGCCAGCAGCTTACACTTTGCGGTGAACACTGAAGCTTTCTTT.

This clone was picked up a small number of times. The rearrangement links TRBV4-1 to TRBJ1-3; D remains unclear. V lost 4 bases and J 4 bases, leaving 8 bases between the germline ends. The germline V gene has CDR1 MGHRA and CDR2 YSYEKL. This CDR3 contains 13 residues. Written as DNA, the CDR3 is TGCGCCAGCAGCCTCCTAGCGGGAAACACCATATATTTT. It encodes CASSLLAGNTIYF.

This clone was detected only a few times. This CDR3 is CASSPGEATQYF. CDR3 nucleotides: TGTGCCAGCAGTCCAGGGGAAGCGACCCAGTACTTC. The chain employs TRBV7-9 and TRBJ2-5; D is perhaps TRBD1 (6 bases). Looked up from germline, CDR1 is SEHNR and CDR2 is FQNEAQ (reference sequence). CDR3 length: 12 amino acids. V lost 6 bases, J lost 7 bases, and 12 bases lay in between.

V and J are TRBV21-1 and TRBJ2-5; the D call in the table, TRBD2, was not verified against the DNA. TRBV21-1 is a pseudogene locus. This CDR3 comprises 17 residues. The CDR3 sequence is CASSKDLAGDFQETQYF. CDR3 bases: TGTGCCAGCAGCAAAGACCTAGCGGGGGATTTCCAAGAGACCCAGTACTTC.

This clone has more than one count but fewer than ten. The rearrangement links TRBV25-1 to TRBJ2-5; a weak D match, TRBD1 (5 bases). The germline V gene has CDR1 MGHDK and CDR2 SYGVNS. Deletions cut 4 bases from V and 5 bases from J, with 14 bases between. CDR3 length: 14 residues. The CDR3 DNA sequence: TGTGCCAGCAGTGCGACAGCTCCCCGGGAGACCCAGTACTTC. Translating it yields CASSATAPRETQYF.

There are a few counts of this clone. The chain combines TRBV10-3 with TRBJ2-2; D is possibly TRBD1 (6 bases). Looked up from germline, CDR1 is ENHRY and CDR2 is SYGVKD. V lost 2 bases to trimming and J lost 3 bases, with 13 bases between them. This CDR3 comprises 16 residues. The CDR3 sequence is CAISEVGAKYTGELFF. The CDR3 nucleotides read TGTGCCATCAGTGAGGTGGGGGCTAAGTACACCGGGGAGCTGTTTTTT.

J is TRBJ2-1 and V is TRBV7-3; TRBD1 might be the D (5 bases). This CDR3 has 14 amino acids. V shed 5 bases and J shed 6 bases, with 14 bases lying between them. In germline, CDR1 is SGHTA, CDR2 FQGTGA. The CDR3 bases are TGTGCCAGCAGCCAAGGGTTAAGGGGCAATGAGCAGTTCTTC. Translated, it gives CASSQGLRGNEQFF.

This clone appeared many times. The V gene is TRBV7-9, the J gene TRBJ2-3, with D unclear. Trimming pared 5 bases from V and 8 bases from J, leaving 11 bases between. Germline CDR1 and CDR2: SEHNR and FQNEAQ (reference sequence). CDR3 length: 12 residues. This chain's CDR3 is CASSPPATTQYF. Written as DNA, the CDR3 is TGTGCCAGCAGCCCCCCCGCGACTACGCAGTATTTT.

The chain links TRBV10-3 to TRBJ1-1; 9 nucleotides match TRBD1. Trimming removed 8 bases from V and 2 bases from J; junction bases left unmatched: 3. The CDR3 length is 13 residues. Germline loops: CDR1 ENHRY, CDR2 SYGVKD. The CDR3 nucleotides are TGTGCCATCCGGGACAGGGACAACACTGAAGCTTTCTTT. This sequence encodes CAIRDRDNTEAFF.

This clone came up a few times. This chain connects TRBV7-6 to TRBJ2-5; a possible D gene is TRBD1 (5 bases). This CDR3 region has 15 residues. Trimming cost V 5 bases and J 5 bases, with 18 bases left between them. The germline gives CDR1 SGHVS, CDR2 FNYEAQ. The CDR3 reads CASSRSTSSGETQYF. The DNA for the CDR3 is TGTGCCAGCAGCCGAAGTACCAGTTCAGGGGAGACCCAGTACTTC.

This clone appeared a few times. The V call is TRBV7-8, the J call TRBJ2-3, with 7 bases matching TRBD1. The germline gives CDR1 SGHVS, CDR2 FQNEAQ. The CDR3 sequence is 16 residues long. Trimming cost V 11 bases and J 2 bases; bases outside gene matches: 16. CDR3: CAPRTPGQPVTDTQYF. The CDR3 nucleotides read TGTGCCCCCCGGACCCCGGGACAGCCGGTCACAGATACGCAGTATTTT.

The genes are TRBV9 and TRBJ2-5; D uncertain. Germline CDR1 reads SGDLS; CDR2 reads YYNGEE. This CDR3 comprises 13 residues. V gave up 0 bases and J gave up 1 base, with 4 bases separating them. CDR3 amino acids: CASSVEPQETQYF. The CDR3 bases are TGTGCCAGCAGCGTAGAACCCCAAGAGACCCAGTACTTC.

The rearrangement joins TRBV29-1 to TRBJ1-2; D gene unclear. The germline CDR1 and CDR2 sequences are SQVTM and ANQGSEA. The CDR3 has 11 amino acids. V gave up 3 bases and J gave up 6 bases, with 8 bases separating them. CDR3 nucleotides: TGCAGCGTTGAGGATGCTGATGGCTACACCTTC. Protein sequence: CSVEDADGYTF.